The TCR beta chain described here comes from a study of blood T cell repertoires in COVID-19. Overall study context: Whether acute or convalescent, the COVID-19 samples came from the United States, Italy and Spain.

The CDR3 length is 12 residues. V gave up 8 bases and J gave up 6 bases, with 11 bases separating them. Study processing details: Reference gene primer amplification gave nucleated cell count estimates. Only in-frame clones appear in the TCRdb table, and some are missing; sequencing was by immunoSEQ multiplex PCR. The V and J calls and clone size were taken over from that table, and D and trimming were inferred from the DNA. Found here are about 160,000 clones, around 85% of them singletons; the top ten hold about 3%. The clonotype was recovered from a human donor with acute or convalescent COVID-19. The donor label of this sample is uncertain. Sequences were obtained from peripheral blood. This chain links TRBV6-7 with TRBJ1-5; D is uncertain. TRBV6-7 is designated an ORF whose function remains uncertain. The CDR3 DNA follows: TGTGCCAGCTCCCGAAGAGGTCAGCCCCAGCATTTT. The encoded protein is CASSRRGQPQHF.